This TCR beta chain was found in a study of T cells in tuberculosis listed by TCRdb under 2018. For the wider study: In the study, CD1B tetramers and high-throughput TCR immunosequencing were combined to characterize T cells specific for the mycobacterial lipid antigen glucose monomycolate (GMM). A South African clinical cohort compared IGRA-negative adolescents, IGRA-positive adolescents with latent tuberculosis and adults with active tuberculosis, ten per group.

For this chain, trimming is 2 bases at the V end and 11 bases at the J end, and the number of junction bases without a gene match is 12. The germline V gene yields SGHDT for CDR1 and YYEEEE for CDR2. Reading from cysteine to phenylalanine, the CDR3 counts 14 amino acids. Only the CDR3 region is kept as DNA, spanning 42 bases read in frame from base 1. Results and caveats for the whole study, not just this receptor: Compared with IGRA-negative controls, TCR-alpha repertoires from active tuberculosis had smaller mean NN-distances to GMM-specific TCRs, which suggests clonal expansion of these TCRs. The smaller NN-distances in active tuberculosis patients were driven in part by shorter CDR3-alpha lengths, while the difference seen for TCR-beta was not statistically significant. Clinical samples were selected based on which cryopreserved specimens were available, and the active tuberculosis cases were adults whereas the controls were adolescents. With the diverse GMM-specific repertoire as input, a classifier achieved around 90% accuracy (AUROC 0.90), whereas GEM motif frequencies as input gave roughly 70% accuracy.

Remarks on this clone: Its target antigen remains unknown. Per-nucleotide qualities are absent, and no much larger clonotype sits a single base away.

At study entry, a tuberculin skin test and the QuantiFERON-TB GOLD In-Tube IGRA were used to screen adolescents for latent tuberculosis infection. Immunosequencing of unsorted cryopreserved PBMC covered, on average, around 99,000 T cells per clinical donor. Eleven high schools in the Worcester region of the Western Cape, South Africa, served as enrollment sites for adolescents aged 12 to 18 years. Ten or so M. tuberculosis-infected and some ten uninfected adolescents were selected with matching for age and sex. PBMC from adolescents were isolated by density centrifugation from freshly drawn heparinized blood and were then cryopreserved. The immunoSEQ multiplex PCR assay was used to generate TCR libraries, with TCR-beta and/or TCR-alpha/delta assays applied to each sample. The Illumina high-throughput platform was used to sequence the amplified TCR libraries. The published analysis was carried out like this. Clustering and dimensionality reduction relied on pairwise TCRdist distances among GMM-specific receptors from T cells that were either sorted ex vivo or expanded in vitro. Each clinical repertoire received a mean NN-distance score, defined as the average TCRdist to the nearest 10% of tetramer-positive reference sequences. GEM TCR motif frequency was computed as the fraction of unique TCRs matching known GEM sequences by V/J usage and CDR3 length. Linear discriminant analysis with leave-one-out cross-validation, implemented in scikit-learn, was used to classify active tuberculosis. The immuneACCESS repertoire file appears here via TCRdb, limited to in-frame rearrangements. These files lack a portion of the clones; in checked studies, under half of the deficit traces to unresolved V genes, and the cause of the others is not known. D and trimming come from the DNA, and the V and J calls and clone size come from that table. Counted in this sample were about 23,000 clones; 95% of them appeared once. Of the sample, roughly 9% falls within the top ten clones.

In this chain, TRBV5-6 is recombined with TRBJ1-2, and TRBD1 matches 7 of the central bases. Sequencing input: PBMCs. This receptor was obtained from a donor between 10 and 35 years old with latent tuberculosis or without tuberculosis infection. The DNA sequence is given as TGTGCCAGCAGCTTCAAAGCCAGGGGGACTGGGTACACCTTC. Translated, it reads CASSFKARGTGYTF. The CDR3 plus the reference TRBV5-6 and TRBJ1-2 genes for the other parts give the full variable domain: DAGVTQSPTHLIKTRGQQVTLRCSPKSGHDTVSWYQQALGQGPQFIFQYYEEEERQRGNFPDRFSGHQFPNYSSELNVNALLLGDSALYLCASSFKARGTGYTFGSGTRLTVV.